This T cell receptor (beta chain) derives from a study of shared clonotypes between healthy human individuals. V was shortened by 0 bases and J by 1 base, with 4 bases between the two germline ends. There are 13 residues in the CDR3. The V gene's germline CDR1 is GTSNPN and CDR2 SVGIG (reference sequence). In the naive CD8 group, cells lacked CD45RO and were positively selected for CCR7, so terminally differentiated effector memory CD45RA+ cells were left out. This clone came up a few times. The same CDR3 arises from other DNA sequences in this sample as well. Profiled with immunoSEQ multiplex PCR; TCRdb holds only in-frame clones, not every one. The repertoire has about 2,100,000 clones, approximately 94% of them found once; the top ten carry under 2%.

The J gene is TRBJ1-5, the V gene TRBV30; D is unclear. Source material: naive CD8+ T cells from PBMCs. The receptor was derived from a young man in good health. Some clones in this sample may be carry-over from other donors' samples. CDR3 coding DNA: TGTGCCTGGAGTGTACTAAGCAATCAGCCCCAGCATTTT. Its protein product is CAWSVLSNQPQHF.